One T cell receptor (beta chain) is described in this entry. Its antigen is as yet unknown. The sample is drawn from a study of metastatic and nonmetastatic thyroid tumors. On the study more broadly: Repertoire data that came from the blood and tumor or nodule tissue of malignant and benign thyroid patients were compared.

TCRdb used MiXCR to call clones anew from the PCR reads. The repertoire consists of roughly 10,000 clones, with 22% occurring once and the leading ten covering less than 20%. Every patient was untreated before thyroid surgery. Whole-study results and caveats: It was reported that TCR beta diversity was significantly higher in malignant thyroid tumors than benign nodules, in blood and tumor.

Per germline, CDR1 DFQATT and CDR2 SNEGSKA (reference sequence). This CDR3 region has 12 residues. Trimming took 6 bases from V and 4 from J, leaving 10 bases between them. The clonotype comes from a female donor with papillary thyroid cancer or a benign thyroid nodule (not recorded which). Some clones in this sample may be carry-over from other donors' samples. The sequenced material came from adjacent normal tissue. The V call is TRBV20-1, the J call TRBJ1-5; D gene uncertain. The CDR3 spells CSAVTVNQPQHF. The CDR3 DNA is TGCAGTGCAGTCACAGTGAATCAGCCCCAGCATTTT.